The clone carrying this T cell receptor beta chain came up many times. Antigen: not known. Samples came from axillary lymph nodes draining the breast cancer. Germline CDR1 is SGHDT and CDR2 is YYEEEE. V was shortened by 4 bases and J by 6 bases, with 11 bases between the two germline ends. The CDR3 contains 12 residues. TCRdb ran MiXCR on the multiplex PCR reads and lists one entry per CDR3 protein. The table includes 70,000 to 85,000 distinct CDR3 sequences, approximately 19% detected once. This entry comes from a study of breast tumors, draining lymph nodes, adjacent tissues. Study conclusions and caveats: That most tumor T cells come from lymph nodes remained unproven. Tumor repertoires ranked between lymph nodes and nontumor tissue in diversity, with V and J gene preferences. The data were judged consistent with most tumor T cells coming from lymph node and expanding in tumor.

The V call is TRBV5-6, the J call TRBJ2-7; D is tentatively TRBD1 or TRBD2 (6 bases each). The TCR originated in a female donor with breast cancer. Some clones in this sample may be carry-over from other donors' samples. The specimen was axillary lymph node tissue. The CDR3 coding sequence is TGTGCCAGCAGCCTAAAGGGGGGCGAGCAGTACTTC. Protein product: CASSLKGGEQYF.